Listed here are 28 T cell receptor beta chains from one sample, sequenced in a study of T cell repertoires in ileal Crohn's disease. The table came from immunoSEQ multiplex PCR; TCRdb's copy has only in-frame clones and leaves some out. The table has some 30,000 clones, around three quarters seen once. The sample taken for sequencing was ileal tissue. The origin of the receptors is an adult with Crohn's disease.

The chain has TRBV5-5 and TRBJ2-2; D not certain. Germline values: CDR1 SGHKS, CDR2 YYEKEE (reference sequence). V gave up 0 bases and J gave up 2 bases, with 5 bases separating them. The CDR3 length is 14 residues. The CDR3 loop reads CASSLGLNTGELFF. As DNA, the CDR3 is TGTGCCAGCAGCTTGGGACTTAACACCGGGGAGCTGTTTTTT.

V is TRBV5-1 and J is TRBJ2-7; the match to TRBD2 covers 12 bases. Germline CDR1 SGHRS, CDR2 YFSETQ. This CDR3 comprises 17 residues. V shed 2 bases and J 0 bases; nucleotides not matched to a gene: 6. CDR3 sequence (DNA): TGCGCCAGCAGCTTTGGACTAGCGGGGCCCAGCTCCTACGAGCAGTACTTC. Translation gives CASSFGLAGPSSYEQYF.

The rearrangement links TRBV9 to TRBJ2-5; 14 bases line up with TRBD2. The CDR3 has 15 residues. The V segment lost 3 bases and the J segment 4 bases; nucleotides outside the gene matches: 2. Per the germline V gene, CDR1 is SGDLS and CDR2 is YYNGEE. The CDR3 DNA follows: TGTGCCAGCAGCGCGGGACTAGCGGGAGTAGAGACCCAGTACTTC. Translated, it gives CASSAGLAGVETQYF. Using reference TRBV9 and TRBJ2-5 for the parts outside the CDR3, the full variable domain is DSGVTQTPKHLITATGQRVTLRCSPRSGDLSVYWYQQSLDQGLQFLIQYYNGEERAKGNILERFSAQQFPDLHSELNLSSLELGDSALYFCASSAGLAGVETQYFGPGTRLLVL.

The CDR3 reads CASSVGQENEQYF. The DNA of the CDR3 is TGTGCCAGCAGCGTAGGACAGGAAAACGAGCAGTACTTC. The rearrangement joins TRBV9 to TRBJ2-7; TRBD1 might be the D (6 bases). Germline values: CDR1 SGDLS, CDR2 YYNGEE. The CDR3 spans 13 residues. The V and J ends lost 0 bases and 5 bases respectively, with 9 bases between them.

The chain couples TRBV5-5 to TRBJ2-5, with 7 bases fitting TRBD2. Germline V lookup: CDR1 SGHKS, CDR2 YYEKEE (reference sequence). The CDR3 sequence is 16 residues long. Germline trimming cut 1 base from V and 3 bases from J; bases unmatched to any gene: 9. CDR3 in amino acids: CASSLIPGAGKETQYF. DNA of the CDR3: TGTGCCAGCAGCTTGATCCCCGGAGCGGGAAAAGAGACCCAGTACTTC.

The V and J genes are TRBV19 and TRBJ1-1, with D possibly being TRBD1 (5 bases). The germline V gene encodes CDR1 LNHDA and CDR2 SQIVND (reference sequence). CDR3 length: 14 residues. Trimming stripped 5 bases from V and 4 bases from J, with 14 bases between. Here the CDR3 DNA reads TGTGCCAGTAGTCGACTCTGGGGGGTCACTGAAGCTTTCTTT. Protein: CASSRLWGVTEAFF.

This clone came up once. The chain employs TRBV6-1 and TRBJ1-2; the D is unclear. Germline CDR1 MNHNS, CDR2 SASEGT. Trimming stripped 7 bases from V and 5 bases from J, with 14 bases between. The CDR3 covers 13 residues. CDR3 in amino acids: CASTPDLRYGYTF. CDR3 bases: TGTGCCAGCACCCCCGACCTGCGGTATGGCTACACCTTC.

In this sample, this clone turned up once. The chain recombines TRBV6-5 with TRBJ1-1, with TRBD1 matching over 7 bases. Trimming at V came to 7 bases and at J to 1 base, leaving 3 bases not matched to a gene. The germline V gene encodes CDR1 MNHEY and CDR2 SVGAGI. The CDR3 is 13 residues long. CDR3 sequence reads: CASNRQGNTEAFF. Here the CDR3 DNA reads TGTGCCAGCAACCGACAGGGGAACACTGAAGCTTTCTTT.

The rearrangement uses TRBV28 and TRBJ1-2; D gene unclear. This CDR3 has 15 residues. V lost 8 bases to trimming and J lost 2 bases, with 18 bases between them. The V gene's germline CDR1 is MDHEN and CDR2 SYDVKM. The CDR3 reads CASLSPAGKNYGYTF. The CDR3 nucleotides are TGTGCCAGCCTGTCCCCGGCAGGCAAGAACTATGGCTACACCTTC.

V usage is TRBV4-1 and J usage is TRBJ2-4; the D gene is possibly TRBD1 (5 bases). The CDR3 sequence is 13 residues long. V lost 5 bases, J lost 13 bases, and 18 bases lay in between. Germline lookup yields CDR1 MGHRA and CDR2 YSYEKL. The CDR3 region has the DNA TGCGCCAGCAGCTTGCAAGGGGATAGGTTCCAGTACTTC. This codes for CASSLQGDRFQYF.

This chain uses TRBV5-1 with TRBJ2-1, with 7 bases fitting TRBD2. CDR3 size: 14 residues. The J segment lost 9 bases and the V segment lost 0 bases, leaving 6 bases of the junction unmatched. Per germline, CDR1 SGHRS and CDR2 YFSETQ. CDR3 coding DNA: TGCGCCAGCAGCTTGGAGGGAGGGATGGGTGAGCAGTTCTTC. It translates to CASSLEGGMGEQFF.

The chain has TRBV7-2 and TRBJ2-7; D is perhaps TRBD2 (6 bases). CDR3 length: 15 amino acids. Germline assignment: CDR1 SGHTA and CDR2 FQGNSA. Trimming took 0 bases from V and 6 from J, leaving 15 bases between them. The CDR3 reads CASSLAWDSHVEQYF. The CDR3 DNA is TGTGCCAGCAGCTTAGCTTGGGACTCTCATGTCGAGCAGTACTTC.

The chain has TRBV9 and TRBJ1-6; D remains unclear. The CDR3 spans 18 residues. Germline V gene lookup returns CDR1 SGDLS and CDR2 YYNGEE. With 0 bases removed from V and 1 base from J, the gap between germline ends came to 14 bases. This chain's CDR3 is CASSVGASGGSYNSPLHF. In DNA form, the CDR3 reads TGTGCCAGCAGCGTAGGGGCATCTGGAGGGTCCTATAATTCACCCCTCCACTTT.

V gene TRBV9 combines with J gene TRBJ2-1; the match to TRBD2 covers 7 bases. Germline V lookup: CDR1 SGDLS, CDR2 YYNGEE. V lost 0 bases and J lost 0; bases outside the gene matches: 12. This CDR3 has 19 residues. CDR3 coding DNA: TGTGCCAGCAGCGTAGCCAACCTTAGCGGGTCCATCTCCTACAATGAGCAGTTCTTC. This encodes CASSVANLSGSISYNEQFF.

The count of this clone is one. The rearrangement joins TRBV2 to TRBJ2-1, with 12 bases lining up with TRBD2. CDR1 is SNHLY, CDR2 FYNNEI, per germline. The length of the CDR3 is 18 residues. V lost 2 bases to trimming and J lost 1 base; unmatched junction nucleotides: 6. In DNA, the CDR3 is TGTGCCAGCAGTGAAAGGCTAGCGGGAGGGGGATCCTACAATGAGCAGTTCTTC. Translated: CASSERLAGGGSYNEQFF. Full variable domain (outside the CDR3, taken from reference TRBV2 and TRBJ2-1): EPEVTQTPSHQVTQMGQEVILRCVPISNHLYFYWYRQILGQKVEFLVSFYNNEISEKSEIFDDQFSVERPDGSNFTLKIRSTKLEDSAMYFCASSERLAGGGSYNEQFFGPGTRLTVL.

The CDR3 loop reads CASSRGQGNTEAFF. The CDR3 DNA reads as TGTGCCAGCTCACGGGGACAGGGGAACACTGAAGCTTTCTTT. This chain links TRBV18 with TRBJ1-1, with TRBD1 matching 9 bases. V lost 4 bases and J lost 1; bases outside the gene matches: 1. Germline assignment: CDR1 KGHSH and CDR2 LQKENI. The CDR3 spans 14 residues.

The chain has TRBV5-4 and TRBJ2-1; TRBD2 matches at 7 bases. The CDR3 covers 16 residues. The germline V gene encodes CDR1 SGHNT and CDR2 YYREEE (reference sequence). The junction had 14 bases not matched to a gene; V was cut back by 6 bases and J by 5 bases. CDR3 coding DNA: TGTGCCAGCACCGCCTCGGGAGGAGTTCACAACAATGAGCAGTTCTTC. Translation gives CASTASGGVHNNEQFF. The whole variable domain, filled in from reference TRBV5-4 and TRBJ2-1, reads ETGVTQSPTHLIKTRGQQVTLRCSSQSGHNTVSWYQQALGQGPQFIFQYYREEENGRGNFPPRFSGLQFPNYSSELNVNALELDDSALYLCASTASGGVHNNEQFFGPGTRLTVL.

The chain recombines TRBV29-1 with TRBJ1-2; 9 bases are a match to TRBD1. Germline assignment: CDR1 SQVTM and CDR2 ANQGSEA. CDR3 size: 13 residues. The V gene end was trimmed by 4 bases and the J gene end by 0 bases; junction bases not matched to a gene: 0. The CDR3 here is CSVGTGANYGYTF. CDR3 nucleotides: TGCAGCGTTGGGACAGGGGCTAACTATGGCTACACCTTC. The full variable domain, with the rest looked up from reference TRBV29-1 and TRBJ1-2, is SAVISQKPSRDICQRGTSLTIQCQVDSQVTMMFWYRQQPGQSLTLIATANQGSEATYESGFVIDKFPISRPNLTFSTLTVSNMSPEDSSIYLCSVGTGANYGYTFGSGTRLTVV.

The chain carries TRBV5-1 and TRBJ2-2; perhaps TRBD2 as D (5 bases). Trimming left V 7 bases short and J 5 bases short, with 12 bases between. The germline gives CDR1 SGHRS, CDR2 YFSETQ. The CDR3 sequence is 13 residues long. CDR3 protein: CASARDTTGELFF. The CDR3, as DNA: TGCGCCAGCGCACGGGATACTACCGGGGAGCTGTTTTTT.

The rearrangement uses TRBV27 and TRBJ2-3; 11 bases are a match to TRBD2. The J segment lost 4 bases and the V segment lost 6 bases, leaving 21 bases of the junction unmatched. This CDR3 contains 20 residues. Germline V gene lookup returns CDR1 MNHEY and CDR2 SMNVEV (reference sequence). CDR3 protein: CASSPLGAGSGRGWADTQYF. In nucleotides, the CDR3 is TGTGCCAGCAGCCCCTTGGGGGCTGGTAGCGGGAGGGGATGGGCAGATACGCAGTATTTT.

The genes are TRBV6-4 and TRBJ2-3; 8 bases fit TRBD2. This CDR3 contains 14 residues. The germline gives CDR1 MRHNA, CDR2 SNTAGT. J gave up 4 bases and V 0 bases, and 0 bases lay outside the gene matches. For the CDR3, the DNA is TGTGCCAGCAGTGACTCGACTAGCGCAGATACGCAGTATTTT. Protein: CASSDSTSADTQYF.

This clone has only a few counts. The rearrangement joins TRBV7-3 to TRBJ2-5; D is possibly TRBD1 (6 bases). The V and J ends lost 5 bases and 7 bases respectively, with 8 bases between them. Germline CDR1 is SGHTA and CDR2 is FQGTGA. The CDR3 is 11 residues long. CDR3 loop: CASSQGGTQYF. DNA for the CDR3: TGTGCCAGCAGCCAAGGGGGGACCCAGTACTTC.

The genes are TRBV6-6 and TRBJ2-7; D is unclear. Germline CDR1 is MNHNY and CDR2 is SVGAGI (reference sequence). V was pared by 2 bases and J by 0 bases, with 8 bases between. The CDR3 sequence is 14 residues long. CDR3 amino acids: CASSYAGGSYEQYF. CDR3 nucleotide sequence: TGTGCCAGCAGTTACGCAGGTGGCTCCTACGAGCAGTACTTC.

The chain is built from TRBV6-1 and TRBJ1-2, with TRBD1 identical over 9 bases. This CDR3 is 12 amino acids long. Per germline, CDR1 MNHNS and CDR2 SASEGT. The J segment lost 6 bases and the V segment lost 8 bases, leaving 4 bases of the junction unmatched. CDR3 bases: TGTGCCAGCGGGACAGGGCTTCATGGCTACACCTTC. Protein: CASGTGLHGYTF.

On this clone itself: The junction and the germline gene differ at one end; a read error may be behind it. The chain joins TRBV27 to TRBJ2-3, with a tentative D call TRBD1 (5 bases). The CDR3 sequence is 13 residues long. Per germline, CDR1 MNHEY and CDR2 SMNVEV (reference sequence). The CDR3 protein is CASGFLGRDTQYF. The CDR3 DNA reads as TGTGCCAGCGGTTTCCTGGGGCGGGATACGCAGTATTTT.

The V call is TRBV9, the J call TRBJ1-6, with 7 bases that match TRBD1. Germline CDR1 and CDR2: SGDLS and YYNGEE. Losses at the gene ends were 3 bases for V and 9 bases for J; bases not matched to a gene: 3. The CDR3 is 13 amino acids. The CDR3 nucleotides read TGTGCCAGCAGCGCGCCAGGGGGTTCACCCCTCCACTTT. It encodes CASSAPGGSPLHF.

The chain joins TRBV10-3 to TRBJ2-6; 7 nucleotides line up with TRBD1. The CDR3 extends over 15 amino acids. The trim removed 2 bases at V and 7 bases at J, leaving 5 bases unmatched. Looked up from germline, CDR1 is ENHRY and CDR2 is SYGVKD. This CDR3 reads CAISENAGGANVLTF. The CDR3 DNA sequence: TGTGCCATCAGTGAGAACGCAGGGGGTGCCAACGTCCTGACTTTC.

The chain combines TRBV5-1 with TRBJ2-2, with D maybe TRBD2 (6 bases). Per the germline V gene, CDR1 is SGHRS and CDR2 is YFSETQ. The CDR3 runs 15 residues. V was trimmed by 4 bases and J by 1 base, leaving 11 bases between them. CDR3 sequence reads: CASSPDGRNTGELFF. In DNA, the CDR3 is TGCGCCAGCAGCCCGGACGGGAGGAACACCGGGGAGCTGTTTTTT. Variable domain in full (rest from reference TRBV5-1 and TRBJ2-2): KAGVTQTPRYLIKTRGQQVTLSCSPISGHRSVSWYQQTPGQGLQFLFEYFSETQRNKGNFPGRFSGRQFSNSRSEMNVSTLELGDSALYLCASSPDGRNTGELFFGEGSRLTVL.